Listed here is a single T cell receptor (beta chain). Its antigen is unidentified. The sample comes from a study of shared clonotypes between healthy human individuals. Running of the assay took place at deep level. As handled by the study authors: Quality scores were absent from the junction-only immunoSEQ sequences, so filtering differed. The method was immunoSEQ multiplex PCR; TCRdb's version includes in-frame clones alone and lacks a portion of them. The V and J calls and clone size were taken over from that table, and D and trimming were inferred from the DNA. The sample includes under 750,000 clones, roughly two thirds of them seen just once. Study-wide results and caveats: Unshared clonotypes carried lower generation probabilities than those common to all four donors. Only blood samples were collected, and tissue repertoires likely differ.

The length of the CDR3 is 14 residues. Trimming shortened V by 4 bases and J by 2 bases, and 12 bases separated the two germline ends. Germline CDR1 reads GTSNPN; CDR2 reads SVGIG (reference sequence). The gene calls are TRBV30 and TRBJ2-1, with a tentative D call TRBD2 (6 bases). Sequencing input: memory CD4+ T cells sorted from blood. Subset in this sample: CD45RA-negative fraction. The sequence was obtained from a woman aged 25 to 39 in good health. CDR3 in amino acids: CAWTWGVTYNEQFF. The CDR3 coding sequence is TGTGCCTGGACCTGGGGGGTCACCTACAATGAGCAGTTCTTC.